The TCR beta chain under discussion was sequenced for a study of T cells in Graves' hyperthyroidism and ophthalmopathy (dated by TCRdb to between 2018 and 2020). About the investigation overall: Peripheral blood samples were taken at initial diagnosis, before any treatment was given. TCR V-J signatures able to tell the groups apart were searched for in a discovery cohort of 90 to 100 patients, of whom more than 40 had Graves' ophthalmopathy and some 60 had stable Graves' hyperthyroidism. Whether ophthalmopathy could be predicted prospectively was tested in an independent validation cohort made up of 18 to 20 hyperthyroidism patients plus 17 patients who later progressed to ophthalmopathy. The approximately 90 discovery patients were randomly split 7:3 into training and test sets. Thyroid tissue and blood T-cell repertoires from about 6 Graves' hyperthyroidism patients were also compared in the study. Once sampling was done, hyperthyroidism patients were given methimazole at a starting dose of 30 mg daily, whereas ophthalmopathy patients were given high-dose intravenous methylprednisolone. The paper describes TCR Vbeta CDR3 sequencing of around 140 peripheral blood samples, made up of 43 ophthalmopathy patients, 70 to 75 hyperthyroidism patients and about 17 progressor patients.

The junction shows trimming of 5 bases on V and 3 bases on J, and the gene matches do not reach 8 bases of it. From its cysteine to its phenylalanine, the CDR3 spans 15 amino acids. The DNA shown is the 45-base CDR3, in frame from base 1. The germline V gene supplies CDR1 SGHAT and CDR2 FQNNGV. General findings and caveats noted by the study authors: Most expanded thyroid clonotypes (frequency above 0.001) were also detected in blood, a finding suggesting that blood repertoires may reflect thyroid immune responses. Ophthalmopathy was separated from stable hyperthyroidism by a 13 V-J signature model, with over 85% sensitivity and about 84% specificity obtained in cross-validation and 80%/75% obtained in testing. No statistical method was used to set the sample size in advance, and investigators knew the group allocation. In validation, the model predicted progression to ophthalmopathy with 65% to 71% sensitivity and 72% to 85% specificity, a median of 6.5 months before onset.

This clonotype appeared many times. Its binding antigen is unknown. One base away there is no much larger clone; base qualities are not given. Moderately to severely active disease, a Clinical Activity Score of at least 3, a NOSPECS grade of at least 4, and a duration under 3 months were present in ophthalmopathy patients. Any patient with an uncontrolled infection, another autoimmune disease, pregnancy or lactation was excluded. Clinical symptoms, serum thyroxine and TRAb, thyroid ultrasound, and orbital computed tomography formed the basis for the diagnoses. PBMCs were isolated from about 10 ml of fresh peripheral blood by Ficoll-Paque density gradient centrifugation. Total RNA was extracted with Trizol reagent, and quality was checked on an Agilent 2100 Bioanalyzer. The TCR beta CDR3 regions were amplified from RNA transcripts. The first round of RT-PCR for the TCR CDR3 was performed with the HTBI primer set and the Qiagen OneStep RT-PCR kit. A second multiplex PCR round built the libraries, followed by size selection and purification. The libraries were sequenced on an Illumina HiSeq2000 using paired-end 100 bp reads. The paper's data handling went like this. Raw data were processed with SOAPnuke, discarding reads with adapters, uncalled bases, mean Phred below 15, or no exact constant-primer or identifier match. High-quality paired reads were merged with COPE v1.2.5, and unique nucleotide sequences were defined as clonotypes. MiTCR v1.1 was used to align clonotypes to the IMGT TRBV, TRBD and TRBJ reference segments. The analysis was restricted to V-J combinations with a frequency above 0.0001, which together covered about 99% of the repertoires. A TCS score was defined as the ratio between F50 (clonal expansion) and ExV (chaos), using BLOSUM62-based TCRdist between CDR3 peptides within each V-J. Welch's t-statistics and random forest reduced 450 to 600 V-J features to roughly 13, which were used in a naive Bayes classifier (R e1071). TCRdb applied fastp at Q25 and MiXCR to the public reads, then kept only in-frame beta chains. Merged by CDR3 protein, the rows form single entries marked with the most common genes and DNA. None of the V and J calls come from the authors' own analysis; TCRdb made them. The sample data list over 350,000 distinct CDR3 sequences, and approximately 14% of these were observed just once. Less than 15% of the sample is held by the ten biggest clonotypes.

The sample was blood. The sequence links TRBV11-2 to TRBJ1-1; 8 middle bases align to TRBD1. The clonotype originates from a man between 18 and 29 years old with Graves' ophthalmopathy. The nucleotide sequence reads TGTGCCAGCAGCCCCGGGACAGGCGTCCACACTGAAGCTTTCTTT. Its amino acids are CASSPGTGVHTEAFF. Reference TRBV11-2 and TRBJ1-1 proteins supply the regions before and after the CDR3; the full variable domain is: EAGVAQSPRYKIIEKRQSVAFWCNPISGHATLYWYQQILGQGPKLLIQFQNNGVVDDSQLPKDRFSAERLKGVDSTLKIQPAKLEDSAVYLCASSPGTGVHTEAFFGQGTRLTVV.